This T cell receptor beta chain was identified during a study of CD8 T cells in ankylosing spondylitis. Study-wide results and limits: Prior work had noted some motif variants in reactive arthritis blood and synovial fluid. There was reportedly significant enrichment of clones that were disease-linked in matched ankylosing spondylitis synovial fluid.

TCRdb processed the 5' RACE reads anew with MiXCR; each CDR3 protein has one entry. The sample lists 100,000 to 150,000 distinct CDR3 sequences, around 13% occurring once. This clonotype was picked up a small number of times. As yet, its antigen is unknown. The sample taken for sequencing was blood, either unsorted or a sorted T cell fraction (not recorded which). The clonotype comes from a female donor with ankylosing spondylitis or in good health (not recorded which).

In DNA, the CDR3 is TGTGCCAGCAGCTCTCGGGGGGGCACCGGGGAGCTGTTTTTT. Encoded protein: CASSSRGGTGELFF. The V call is TRBV12-3 or TRBV12-4, the J call TRBJ2-2; TRBD2 agrees at 8 bases. There are 14 residues in the CDR3. With V trimmed by 6 bases and J by 4 bases, 4 bases remained unmatched.